These 30 T cell receptor beta chains originate from one sample sequenced in a study of metastatic and nonmetastatic thyroid tumors. Via MiXCR, TCRdb re-called the PCR reads. This sample yields roughly 21,000 clones, of which over 25% are seen a single time; over 12% belongs to the top ten. Treatment of any kind had been given to no patient before thyroid surgery. The sample was tumor tissue. These receptors all stem from a male donor with papillary thyroid cancer or a benign thyroid nodule (not recorded which). Some clones in this sample may be carry-over from other donors' samples.

This clone was counted a few times. The chain uses TRBV6-4 and TRBJ1-5; the match to TRBD1 covers 10 bases. V gave up 7 bases and J gave up 3 bases; unmatched junction bases: 9. There are 16 residues in the CDR3. Germline V gene lookup returns CDR1 MRHNA and CDR2 SNTAGT. CDR3 sequence: CASIGGQGFNNQPQHF. CDR3 nucleotides: TGTGCCAGCATAGGGGGACAGGGGTTCAACAATCAGCCCCAGCATTTT.

Note on this clone: The same CDR3 can be traced to other DNA sequences in this sample. This chain links TRBV6-1 with TRBJ1-1, with TRBD1 matching over 8 bases. V lost 7 bases and J lost 2; bases outside the gene matches: 3. This CDR3 is 13 amino acids long. Germline V lookup: CDR1 MNHNS, CDR2 SASEGT. The CDR3 coding sequence is TGTGCCAGCATAGGACAGGGTAACACTGAAGCTTTCTTT. This translates into CASIGQGNTEAFF.

CDR3 DNA sequence: TGCGCCAGCAGTGACGGGACAGGGTGGAATGAGCAGTTCTTC. The encoded protein is CASSDGTGWNEQFF. The rearrangement joins TRBV10-1 to TRBJ2-1, with 9 nucleotides matching TRBD1. The CDR3 consists of 14 residues. The germline V gene encodes CDR1 WNHNN and CDR2 SYGVQD (reference sequence). V lost 3 bases to trimming and J lost 7 bases; unmatched junction nucleotides: 4.

The V and J genes are TRBV9 and TRBJ2-7; D is unresolved. V was cut by 4 bases and J by 0 bases, with 11 bases left in between. CDR3 length equals 14 residues. Germline CDR1 and CDR2: SGDLS and YYNGEE. CDR3: CASSPGGSSYEQYF. The CDR3 nucleotides read TGTGCCAGCAGCCCAGGCGGAAGCTCCTACGAGCAGTACTTC. Looking up the rest from reference TRBV9 and TRBJ2-7 gives the full variable domain: DSGVTQTPKHLITATGQRVTLRCSPRSGDLSVYWYQQSLDQGLQFLIQYYNGEERAKGNILERFSAQQFPDLHSELNLSSLELGDSALYFCASSPGGSSYEQYFGPGTRLTVT.

The chain joins TRBV7-2 to TRBJ1-1; 7 nucleotides agree with TRBD1. The J segment lost 1 base and the V segment lost 5 bases, leaving 4 bases of the junction unmatched. The CDR3 consists of 14 residues. CDR1 SGHTA and CDR2 FQGNSA come from the germline V gene. CDR3 bases: TGTGCCAGCAGCCACGGGACAGCGAACACTGAAGCTTTCTTT. This sequence encodes CASSHGTANTEAFF.

This clone turned up a few times. The rearrangement uses TRBV15 and TRBJ1-2, with D possibly matching TRBD1 (6 bases). This CDR3 is 13 amino acids long. CDR1 is LNHNV and CDR2 is YYDKDF in the germline V gene (reference sequence). Trimming removed 0 bases at V and 13 bases at J, with 15 bases between. The CDR3 sequence is CATSRDIGQRTTF. The CDR3 nucleotides read TGTGCCACCAGCAGAGATATCGGACAGCGGACCACCTTC.

V and J are TRBV4-1 and TRBJ2-1, with 10 positions matching TRBD2. The CDR3 contains 16 residues. With 4 bases clipped from V and 4 bases from J, the junction kept 7 bases outside the gene matches. CDR1 and CDR2 (germline): MGHRA, YSYEKL. DNA for the CDR3: TGCGCCAGCAGCCTCATCCGGACTAGCGGTTACAATGAGCAGTTCTTC. Translation gives CASSLIRTSGYNEQFF.

This clone was observed a few times. The chain links TRBV7-6 to TRBJ2-1; D gene unclear. V was trimmed by 5 bases and J by 8 bases, leaving 10 bases between them. Germline V gene lookup returns CDR1 SGHVS and CDR2 FNYEAQ. This CDR3 comprises 12 residues. The CDR3 bases are TGTGCCAGCAGCCGACGTGGAGATGAGCAGTTCTTC. It translates to CASSRRGDEQFF.

By share, this clone ranks as medium-sized. This chain uses TRBV7-9 with TRBJ1-1, with no clear D. Germline V gene lookup returns CDR1 SEHNR and CDR2 FQNEAQ (reference sequence). The V and J ends lost 7 bases and 1 base respectively, with 7 bases between them. The CDR3 has 12 residues. Written as DNA, the CDR3 is TGTGCCAGCATAAAAGGGAACACTGAAGCTTTCTTT. This gives the protein CASIKGNTEAFF. Looking up the rest from reference TRBV7-9 and TRBJ1-1 gives the full variable domain: DTGVSQNPRHKITKRGQNVTFRCDPISEHNRLYWYRQTLGQGPEFLTYFQNEAQLEKSRLLSDRFSAERPKGSFSTLEIQRTEQGDSAMYLCASIKGNTEAFFGQGTRLTVV.

By share, this clone counts as medium-sized. The chain uses TRBV11-2 and TRBJ2-7; unclear D gene. CDR3 length equals 16 residues. Germline V gene data show CDR1 as SGHAT and CDR2 as FQNNGV. Trimming shortened V by 0 bases and J by 2 bases, and 14 bases separated the two germline ends. CDR3 protein: CASSLDSTFFTYEQYF. The CDR3 bases are TGTGCCAGCAGCTTAGATAGTACTTTTTTCACCTACGAGCAGTACTTC.

V is TRBV6-1 and J is TRBJ2-7; maybe TRBD1 (5 bases). V lost 6 bases and J 0 bases, leaving 12 bases between the germline ends. From germline, CDR1 is MNHNS and CDR2 SASEGT. The CDR3 has 14 residues. The CDR3: CASRTQVFSYEQYF. DNA for the CDR3: TGTGCCAGCAGGACACAGGTCTTCTCCTACGAGCAGTACTTC.

By sample fraction, this clone is medium-sized. The rearrangement links TRBV28 to TRBJ1-5; possible D gene TRBD1, 5 bases. From germline, CDR1 is MDHEN and CDR2 SYDVKM. The CDR3 has 17 residues. V was cut by 6 bases and J by 5 bases, with 23 bases left in between. The CDR3: CASSPLVGGIADQPQHF. CDR3 nucleotides: TGTGCCAGCAGCCCGCTAGTGGGGGGTATAGCCGATCAGCCCCAGCATTTT.

This clone was observed a handful of times. CDR3: CASSKPGQGTYGYTF. For the CDR3, the DNA is TGTGCCAGTAGTAAACCGGGACAGGGCACCTATGGCTACACCTTC. This chain links TRBV19 with TRBJ1-2, with 9 positions matching TRBD1. The CDR3 is 15 amino acids. Germline CDR1 reads LNHDA; CDR2 reads SQIVND (reference sequence). V shed 4 bases, J shed 4 bases, and the junction held 7 bases outside the gene matches.

This clone turned up a few times. This chain joins TRBV2 and TRBJ1-6, with D perhaps TRBD1 (6 bases). Germline values: CDR1 SNHLY, CDR2 FYNNEI. CDR3 size: 14 residues. The V end was cut by 6 bases, the J end by 7 bases, with 13 bases between. The CDR3 here is CASSGRGSNSPLHF. Here the CDR3 DNA reads TGTGCCAGCAGCGGGAGGGGGTCCAATTCACCCCTCCACTTT.

This clone was picked up a small number of times. One end of the junction is discordant with germline, which a read error may explain. The gene calls are TRBV6-1 and TRBJ2-7; D gene ambiguous. CDR3 length equals 14 residues. The V gene's germline CDR1 is MNHNS and CDR2 SASEGT. The CDR3 here is CASIRSGSTYDQYF. The CDR3 coding sequence is TGTGCCAGCATCCGATCCGGTTCCACCTACGATCAGTACTTC.

This clone was observed a handful of times. The V gene is TRBV12-3 or TRBV12-4, the J gene TRBJ2-7, with D uncertain. The ends were cut back, 2 bases at V and 4 bases at J, with 15 bases in the middle. The CDR3 contains 15 residues. The CDR3 region has the DNA TGTGCCAGCAGTTTATTAAGCGCCTTCGTATACGAGCAGTACTTC. Residues: CASSLLSAFVYEQYF.

This clone showed up many times. CDR3 nucleotide sequence: TGTGCCAGCAGTGAAGACCCCGGGACTCCTTCCTACGAGCAGTACTTC. It specifies CASSEDPGTPSYEQYF. The chain recombines TRBV6-1 with TRBJ2-7, with D possibly TRBD2 on 6 matching bases. Trimming cost V 1 base and J 1 base, with 14 bases left between them. Per germline, CDR1 MNHNS and CDR2 SASEGT. CDR3 length: 16 residues.

The V and J genes are TRBV7-2 and TRBJ1-5, with no clear D. V was cut by 4 bases and J by 4 bases, with 2 bases left in between. This CDR3 comprises 11 residues. Per the germline V gene, CDR1 is SGHTA and CDR2 is FQGNSA. The CDR3 DNA sequence: TGTGCCAGCAGCTCGAATCAGCCCCAGCATTTT. Protein sequence: CASSSNQPQHF.

Of note for this clone: Sequence at one end of the junction differs from germline and may be a read error. The chain combines TRBV20-1 with TRBJ2-7; D may be TRBD2 (5 bases). The CDR3 contains 15 residues. Germline values: CDR1 DFQATT, CDR2 SNEGSKA (reference sequence). CDR3 residues: CSARGNNGVTYEQYF. The CDR3 nucleotides read TGCAGTGCCAGAGGGAACAATGGGGTTACCTACGAACAGTACTTC.

The chain couples TRBV4-2 to TRBJ1-4; a weak D match, TRBD1 (6 bases). CDR1 and CDR2 (germline): LGHNA, YNFKEQ. Trimming stripped 0 bases from V and 4 bases from J, with 15 bases between. This CDR3 has 17 residues. Here the CDR3 DNA reads TGTGCCAGCAGCCAAGAGCTACAGGGATTCGGTAATGAAAAACTGTTTTTT. Its translation is CASSQELQGFGNEKLFF.

This clone was found a few times. This sequence joins TRBV19 and TRBJ1-1; no definite D call. The germline gives CDR1 LNHDA, CDR2 SQIVND (reference sequence). V was clipped by 7 bases and J by 2 bases, with 17 bases between them. This CDR3 has 15 amino acids. In DNA, the CDR3 is TGTGCCAGTACAAGGACGGTGTTCGTTAACACTGAAGCTTTCTTT. This gives the protein CASTRTVFVNTEAFF.

The chain's CDR3 is CASSQGLAGAYEQYF. CDR3 nucleotide sequence: TGTGCCAGCAGTCAGGGACTAGCGGGAGCCTACGAGCAGTACTTC. The chain joins TRBV6-1 to TRBJ2-7, with 14 bases that match TRBD2. The CDR3 consists of 15 residues. V dropped 5 bases and J dropped 2; count of bases not matched to a gene: 2. Germline V lookup: CDR1 MNHNS, CDR2 SASEGT.

Judged by abundance, this clone is medium-sized. The J gene is TRBJ1-2, the V gene TRBV28, with D unresolved. Germline V gene data show CDR1 as MDHEN and CDR2 as SYDVKM. V was cut by 7 bases and J by 8 bases, with 11 bases left in between. This CDR3 spans 11 amino acids. CDR3 loop: CASNSRGGYTF. CDR3 DNA: TGTGCCAGCAATTCACGAGGGGGCTACACCTTC.

This clone came up many times. The chain carries TRBV29-1 and TRBJ2-5; D might be TRBD1 (7 bases). CDR3 length: 13 amino acids. Per germline, CDR1 SQVTM and CDR2 ANQGSEA. V gave up 3 bases and J gave up 4 bases, with 12 bases separating them. The CDR3 DNA sequence: TGCAGCGTTGATCGACAGGGAGGAGAGACCCAGTACTTC. Its translation is CSVDRQGGETQYF. The entire variable domain, with the rest obtained from reference TRBV29-1 and TRBJ2-5, is as follows: SAVISQKPSRDICQRGTSLTIQCQVDSQVTMMFWYRQQPGQSLTLIATANQGSEATYESGFVIDKFPISRPNLTFSTLTVSNMSPEDSSIYLCSVDRQGGETQYFGPGTRLLVL.

This clone appeared a few times. J is TRBJ1-5 and V is TRBV6-1; possible D gene TRBD1, 5 bases. Germline CDR1 reads MNHNS; CDR2 reads SASEGT. The CDR3 has 15 amino acids. The V gene lost 5 bases and the J gene lost 5 bases, with 16 bases spanning the gap. In nucleotides, the CDR3 is TGTGCCAGCAGTCCCAGCCCGGGGCAATATCAGCCCCAGCATTTT. Amino acids: CASSPSPGQYQPQHF.

The chain recombines TRBV24-1 with TRBJ1-2; tentative D call: TRBD1 (5 bases). With 4 bases removed from V and 7 bases from J, the gap between germline ends came to 15 bases. This CDR3 is built from 14 residues. Germline-derived CDR1 and CDR2 are KGHDR and SFDVKD. CDR3 nucleotides: TGTGCCACCAGTGAGTACGACAGTCCAAGTGGCTACACCTTC. Its translation is CATSEYDSPSGYTF.

As regards this clone: Being one base from a much bigger clone, this may be a read error. CDR3 residues: CASSSRDIHYF. Written as DNA, the CDR3 is TGTGCCAGCAGTTCCAGGGACATTCATTACTTC. This chain uses TRBV12-3 or TRBV12-4 with TRBJ2-4; possibly TRBD1 for D (6 bases). The CDR3 sequence is 11 residues long.

This clone occurred many times. Other DNA sequences in this specimen translate into the identical CDR3. J is TRBJ1-1 and V is TRBV2; TRBD1 might be the D (6 bases). The germline V gene encodes CDR1 SNHLY and CDR2 FYNNEI. Trimming took off 3 bases at V and 10 bases at J, with 18 bases between the two ends. There are 14 residues in the CDR3. The CDR3 region is CASSDRGGRYGAFF. CDR3 bases: TGTGCCAGCAGTGACCGAGGGGGTCGTTACGGAGCTTTCTTT.

This clone was counted once. V and J are TRBV13 and TRBJ1-1; 12 bases are shared with TRBD1. CDR1 and CDR2 (germline): PRHDT, FYEKMQ (reference sequence). The CDR3 extends over 18 amino acids. V was pared by 0 bases and J by 0 bases, with 5 bases of the junction left unmatched. The CDR3 DNA follows: TGTGCCAGCAGCTTAGGCCTTGGGACAGGGGGCCTGAACACTGAAGCTTTCTTT. Translated, it gives CASSLGLGTGGLNTEAFF. The entire variable domain, with the rest obtained from reference TRBV13 and TRBJ1-1, is as follows: AAGVIQSPRHLIKEKRETATLKCYPIPRHDTVYWYQQGPGQDPQFLISFYEKMQSDKGSIPDRFSAQQFSDYHSELNMSSLELGDSALYFCASSLGLGTGGLNTEAFFGQGTRLTVV.

The rearrangement links TRBV11-2 to TRBJ2-1; 8 positions match TRBD2. Germline CDR1 reads SGHAT; CDR2 reads FQNNGV. The junction had 10 bases not matched to a gene; V was cut back by 5 bases and J by 4 bases. The length of the CDR3 is 16 residues. This CDR3 is CASSPPPGGVYNEQFF. CDR3 bases: TGTGCCAGCAGCCCTCCCCCGGGGGGGGTTTACAATGAGCAGTTCTTC.